These 7 T cell receptor beta chains were sequenced from one sample in a study of blood T cell repertoires in COVID-19. The repertoire was sequenced with immunoSEQ multiplex PCR; TCRdb's copy has only in-frame clones and lacks some. The sample shows 220,000 or so clones, approximately 90% of them seen only once. The specimen was PBMCs or T cells enriched from blood (not recorded which). These receptors all stem from a woman aged 18-29 years in a cohort exposed to, infected with or recovered from COVID-19 (not recorded which).

This chain joins TRBV13 and TRBJ2-2; D call uncertain. Germline values: CDR1 PRHDT, CDR2 FYEKMQ (reference sequence). Trimming pared 5 bases from V and 5 bases from J, leaving 12 bases between. The CDR3 contains 14 residues. The CDR3 DNA follows: TGTGCCAGCAGCGCCCCTTTAGAAACCGGGGAGCTGTTTTTT. As protein: CASSAPLETGELFF. The full variable domain, completed using reference TRBV13 and TRBJ2-2, is AAGVIQSPRHLIKEKRETATLKCYPIPRHDTVYWYQQGPGQDPQFLISFYEKMQSDKGSIPDRFSAQQFSDYHSELNMSSLELGDSALYFCASSAPLETGELFFGEGSRLTVL.

This chain joins TRBV6-5 and TRBJ1-1; D gene unclear. Germline CDR1 MNHEY, CDR2 SVGAGI. V lost 11 bases to trimming and J lost 3 bases, with 16 bases between them. The CDR3 is 13 residues long. CDR3 protein: CAASRKRDTEAFF. CDR3 DNA sequence: TGTGCCGCTAGCAGGAAACGGGACACTGAAGCTTTCTTT.

This rearrangement joins TRBV4-2 to TRBJ2-1; 11 nucleotides line up with TRBD2. This CDR3 is 14 amino acids long. V lost 5 bases to trimming and J lost 3 bases; unmatched junction nucleotides: 0. Germline V CDR1 and CDR2: LGHNA, YNFKEQ. The CDR3 spells CASSTSGGYNEQFF. The CDR3 bases are TGTGCCAGCAGCACTAGCGGGGGCTACAATGAGCAGTTCTTC.

The chain couples TRBV5-4 to TRBJ2-3, with D possibly matching TRBD2 (7 bases). Germline V lookup: CDR1 SGHNT, CDR2 YYREEE (reference sequence). CDR3 length equals 15 residues. Trimming took off 4 bases at V and 4 bases at J, with 16 bases between the two ends. CDR3 nucleotide sequence: TGTGCCAGCAGCCGAGGTACAGGGAGGGCAGATACGCAGTATTTT. This translates into CASSRGTGRADTQYF.

There are a few counts of this clone. The CDR3: CASSPLAGGETQYF. CDR3 bases: TGTGCCAGCAGCCCCCTAGCGGGGGGAGAGACCCAGTACTTC. This chain links TRBV5-6 with TRBJ2-5; the match to TRBD2 covers 11 bases. With V trimmed by 4 bases and J by 4 bases, 3 bases remained unmatched. Germline assignment: CDR1 SGHDT and CDR2 YYEEEE. This CDR3 region has 14 residues.

This chain joins TRBV16 and TRBJ1-1, with D uncertain. The CDR3 has 16 residues. Looked up from germline, CDR1 is KGHSY and CDR2 is FQNENV. V lost 1 base and J lost 4, with 16 bases in between. The CDR3, as DNA: TGTGCCAGCAGCCAATACCCGTCGGGGTCGGGCACTGAAGCTTTCTTT. Its protein is CASSQYPSGSGTEAFF.

The chain recombines TRBV4-1 with TRBJ2-1; 8 bases align to TRBD2. J was trimmed by 6 bases and V by 7 bases; bases with no gene match: 11. Per germline, CDR1 MGHRA and CDR2 YSYEKL. The CDR3 loop spans 15 amino acids. The CDR3 is CASTPGGGPSNEQFF. The CDR3 DNA sequence: TGCGCCAGCACGCCGGGAGGGGGGCCAAGCAATGAGCAGTTCTTC.